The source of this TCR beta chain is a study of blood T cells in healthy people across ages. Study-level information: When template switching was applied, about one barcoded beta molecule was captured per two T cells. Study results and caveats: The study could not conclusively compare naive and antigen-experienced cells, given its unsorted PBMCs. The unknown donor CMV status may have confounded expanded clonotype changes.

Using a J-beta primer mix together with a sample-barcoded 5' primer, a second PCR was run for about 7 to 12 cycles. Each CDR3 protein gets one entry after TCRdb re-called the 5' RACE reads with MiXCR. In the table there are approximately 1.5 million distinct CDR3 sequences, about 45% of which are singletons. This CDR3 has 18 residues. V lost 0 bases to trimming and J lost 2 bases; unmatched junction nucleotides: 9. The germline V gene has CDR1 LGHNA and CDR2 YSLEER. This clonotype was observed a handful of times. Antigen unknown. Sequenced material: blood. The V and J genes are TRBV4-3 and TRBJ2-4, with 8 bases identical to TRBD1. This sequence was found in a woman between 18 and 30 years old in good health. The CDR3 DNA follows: TGCGCCAGCAGCCAAGATGTTCCGCGACAGGGGCCCAAAAACATTCAGTACTTC. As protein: CASSQDVPRQGPKNIQYF.